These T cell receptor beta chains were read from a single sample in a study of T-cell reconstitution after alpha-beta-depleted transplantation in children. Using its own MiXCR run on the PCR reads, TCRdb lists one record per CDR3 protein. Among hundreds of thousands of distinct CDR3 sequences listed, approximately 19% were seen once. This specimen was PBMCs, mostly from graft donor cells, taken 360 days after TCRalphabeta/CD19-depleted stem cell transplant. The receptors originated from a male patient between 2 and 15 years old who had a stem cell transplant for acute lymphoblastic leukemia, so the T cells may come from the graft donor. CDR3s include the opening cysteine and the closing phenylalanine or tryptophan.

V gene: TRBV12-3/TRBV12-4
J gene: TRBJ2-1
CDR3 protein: CASSLTRDNEQFF

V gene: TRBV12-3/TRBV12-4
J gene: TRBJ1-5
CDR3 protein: CASSPPGLGALQPQHF

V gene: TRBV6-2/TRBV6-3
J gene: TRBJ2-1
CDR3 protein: CASSYSLAGGPLNEQFF

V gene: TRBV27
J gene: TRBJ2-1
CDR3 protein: CASSFLGGTFNEQFF

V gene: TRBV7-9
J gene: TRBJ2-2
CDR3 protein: CASSTGQSAGELFF

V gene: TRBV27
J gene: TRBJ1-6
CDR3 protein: CASKTGDYYNSPLHF

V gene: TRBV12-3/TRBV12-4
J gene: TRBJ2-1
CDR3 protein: CASSPWGQYSFNEQFF

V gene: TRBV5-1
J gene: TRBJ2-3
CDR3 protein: CASSALTRDTQYF

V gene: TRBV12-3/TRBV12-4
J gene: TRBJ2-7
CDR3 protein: CASSTQGYEQYF

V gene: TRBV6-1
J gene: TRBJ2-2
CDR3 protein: CASWELSNTGELFF

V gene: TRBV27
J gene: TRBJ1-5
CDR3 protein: CASSWNRGNQPQHF

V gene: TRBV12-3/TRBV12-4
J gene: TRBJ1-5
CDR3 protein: CASRPRVGNQPQHF

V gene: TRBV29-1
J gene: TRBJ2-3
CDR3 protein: CSVGDYRTDTQYF

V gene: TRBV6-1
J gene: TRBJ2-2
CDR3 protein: CATQTPGPGELFF

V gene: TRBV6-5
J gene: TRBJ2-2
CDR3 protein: CASSYSPGLAIPGELFF

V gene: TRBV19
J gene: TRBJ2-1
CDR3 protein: CASSIQGNEQFF

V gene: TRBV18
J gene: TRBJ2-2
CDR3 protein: CASSPLGTTGELFF

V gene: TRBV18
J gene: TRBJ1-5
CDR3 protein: CASSQKVDQPQHF

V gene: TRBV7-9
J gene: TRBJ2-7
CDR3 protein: CASSADYITYEQYF

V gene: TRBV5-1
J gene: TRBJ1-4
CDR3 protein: CASSQRVATNEKLFF

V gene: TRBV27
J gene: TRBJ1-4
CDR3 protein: CASSLWGLEEKLFF

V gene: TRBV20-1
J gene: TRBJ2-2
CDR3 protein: CSARAGGNTGELFF

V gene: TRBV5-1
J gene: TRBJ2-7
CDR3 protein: CASRGMRTGDRRGPYEQYF

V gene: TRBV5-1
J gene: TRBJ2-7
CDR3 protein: CASSFLGYEQYF

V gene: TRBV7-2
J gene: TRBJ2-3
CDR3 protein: CASSLDGYWTDTDTQYF

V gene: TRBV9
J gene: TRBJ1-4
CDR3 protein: CASSVGGTGEYEKLFF

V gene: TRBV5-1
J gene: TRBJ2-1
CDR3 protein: CASSLVRLGDEQFF

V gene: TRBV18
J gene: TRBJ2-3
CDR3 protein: CASSATGPQGTDTQYF

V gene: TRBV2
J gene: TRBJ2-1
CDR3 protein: CASSEPRVLNNEQFF

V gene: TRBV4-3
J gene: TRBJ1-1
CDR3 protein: CASSRTGTLNTEAFF

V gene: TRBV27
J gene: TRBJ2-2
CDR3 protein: CASSLVPPMNTGELFF

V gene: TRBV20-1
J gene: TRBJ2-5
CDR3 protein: CSANTGAPSETQYF

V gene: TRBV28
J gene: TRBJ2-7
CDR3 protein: CASSLGSVSGSYEQYF

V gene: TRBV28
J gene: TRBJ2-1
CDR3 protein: CASSSRTDDEQFF

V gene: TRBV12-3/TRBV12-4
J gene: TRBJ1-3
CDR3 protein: CASSWDRTGNTIYF

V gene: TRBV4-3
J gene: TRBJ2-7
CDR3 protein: CASSQEETGSYEQYF

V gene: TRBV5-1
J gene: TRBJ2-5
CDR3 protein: CASSFGSRETQYF

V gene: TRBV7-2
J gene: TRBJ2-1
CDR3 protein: CASRKGGTYNEQFF

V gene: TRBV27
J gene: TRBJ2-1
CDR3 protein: CASSPGGQAYYNEQFF

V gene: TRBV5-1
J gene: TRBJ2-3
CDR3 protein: CASSWDSLTDTQYF

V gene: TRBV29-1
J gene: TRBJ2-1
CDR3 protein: CSVEDPTGVNEQFF

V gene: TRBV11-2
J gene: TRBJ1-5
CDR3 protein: CASSLGSFQPQHF

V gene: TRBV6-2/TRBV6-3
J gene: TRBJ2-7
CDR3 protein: CASSPDLDRGIEQYF

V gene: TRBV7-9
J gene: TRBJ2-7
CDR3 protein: CASSPTGQALYEQYF

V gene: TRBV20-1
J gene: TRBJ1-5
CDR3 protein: CSASRSPRGDQPQHF

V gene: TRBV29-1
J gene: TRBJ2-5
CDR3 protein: CSVEDLGGQETQYF

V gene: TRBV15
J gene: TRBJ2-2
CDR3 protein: CATSRDRVTGELFF

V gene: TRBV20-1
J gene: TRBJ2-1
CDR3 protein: CSARAGEYNEQFF

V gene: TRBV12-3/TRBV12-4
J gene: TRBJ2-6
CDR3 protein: CASSLDPLISGANVLTF

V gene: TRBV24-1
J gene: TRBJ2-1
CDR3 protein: CATSESGTGWFF

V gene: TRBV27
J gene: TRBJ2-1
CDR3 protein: CASSLRQGWGQFF

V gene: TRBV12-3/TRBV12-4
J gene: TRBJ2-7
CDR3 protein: CASSLDRASYEQYF

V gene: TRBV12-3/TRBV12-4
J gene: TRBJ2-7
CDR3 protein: CASSPPQEKDEQYF

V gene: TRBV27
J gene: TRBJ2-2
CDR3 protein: CASGWDGGITGELFF

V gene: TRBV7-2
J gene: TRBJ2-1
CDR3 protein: CASSLSGSSYNEQFF

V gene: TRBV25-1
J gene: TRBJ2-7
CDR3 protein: CASSEEQGSSYEQYF

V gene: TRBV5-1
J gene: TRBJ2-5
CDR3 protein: CASSSLTQETQYF

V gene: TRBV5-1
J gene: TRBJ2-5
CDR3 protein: CASSKAMDRVQETQYF

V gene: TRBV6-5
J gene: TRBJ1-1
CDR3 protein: CASSYLGNTEAFF